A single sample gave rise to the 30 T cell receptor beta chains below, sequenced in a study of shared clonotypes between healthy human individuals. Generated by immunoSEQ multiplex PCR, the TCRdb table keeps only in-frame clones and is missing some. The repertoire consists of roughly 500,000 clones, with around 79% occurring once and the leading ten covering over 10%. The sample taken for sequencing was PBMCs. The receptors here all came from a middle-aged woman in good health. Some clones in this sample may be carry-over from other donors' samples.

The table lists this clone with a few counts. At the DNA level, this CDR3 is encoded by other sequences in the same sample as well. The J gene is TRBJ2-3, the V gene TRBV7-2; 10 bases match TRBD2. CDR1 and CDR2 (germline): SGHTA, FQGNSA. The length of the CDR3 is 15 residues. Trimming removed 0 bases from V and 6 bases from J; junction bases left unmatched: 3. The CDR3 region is CASSLASGRSDTQYF. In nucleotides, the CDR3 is TGTGCCAGCAGCTTAGCTAGCGGGAGGTCGGATACGCAGTATTTT.

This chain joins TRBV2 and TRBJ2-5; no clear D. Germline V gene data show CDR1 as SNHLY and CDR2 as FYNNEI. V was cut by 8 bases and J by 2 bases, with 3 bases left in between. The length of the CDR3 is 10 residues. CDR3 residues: CASRQETQYF. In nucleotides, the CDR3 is TGTGCCAGCCGACAAGAGACCCAGTACTTC.

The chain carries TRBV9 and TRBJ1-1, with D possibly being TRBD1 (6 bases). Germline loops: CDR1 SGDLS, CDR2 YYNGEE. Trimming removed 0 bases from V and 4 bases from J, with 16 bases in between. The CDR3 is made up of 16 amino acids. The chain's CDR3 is CASSVGGGADTTEAFF. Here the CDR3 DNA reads TGTGCCAGCAGCGTAGGTGGGGGGGCTGACACCACTGAAGCTTTCTTT.

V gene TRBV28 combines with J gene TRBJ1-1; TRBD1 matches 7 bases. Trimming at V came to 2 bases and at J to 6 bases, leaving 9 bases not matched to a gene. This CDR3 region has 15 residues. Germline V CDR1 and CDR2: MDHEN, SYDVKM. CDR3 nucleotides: TGTGCCAGCAGTTTAGGTGACAGGGTAGGTCCTGAAGCTTTCTTT. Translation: CASSLGDRVGPEAFF. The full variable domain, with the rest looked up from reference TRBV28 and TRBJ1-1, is DVKVTQSSRYLVKRTGEKVFLECVQDMDHENMFWYRQDPGLGLRLIYFSYDVKMKEKGDIPEGYSVSREKKERFSLILESASTNQTSMYLCASSLGDRVGPEAFFGQGTRLTVV.

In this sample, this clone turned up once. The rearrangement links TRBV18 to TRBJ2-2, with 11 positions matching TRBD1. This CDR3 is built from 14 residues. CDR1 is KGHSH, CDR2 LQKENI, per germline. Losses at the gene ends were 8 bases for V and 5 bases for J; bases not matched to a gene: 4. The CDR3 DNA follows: TGTGCCAGCGCCGGGACAGGGGGTACCGGGGAGCTGTTTTTT. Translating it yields CASAGTGGTGELFF.

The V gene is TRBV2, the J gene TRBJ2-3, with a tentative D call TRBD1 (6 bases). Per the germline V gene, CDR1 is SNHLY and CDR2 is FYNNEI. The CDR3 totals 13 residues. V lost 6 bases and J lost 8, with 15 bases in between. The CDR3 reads CASRGGGRVTQYF. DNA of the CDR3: TGTGCCAGCAGAGGGGGTGGTCGAGTTACGCAGTATTTT.

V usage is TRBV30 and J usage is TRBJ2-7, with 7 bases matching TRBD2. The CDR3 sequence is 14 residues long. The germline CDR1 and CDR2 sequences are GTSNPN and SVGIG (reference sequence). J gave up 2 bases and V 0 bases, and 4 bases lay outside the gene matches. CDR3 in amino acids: CAWSVLASTYEQYF. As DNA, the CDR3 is TGTGCCTGGAGTGTACTAGCGTCTACCTACGAGCAGTACTTC. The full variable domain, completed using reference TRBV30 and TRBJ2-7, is SQTIHQWPATLVQPVGSPLSLECTVEGTSNPNLYWYRQAAGRGLQLLFYSVGIGQISSEVPQNLSASRPQDRQFILSSKKLLLSDSGFYLCAWSVLASTYEQYFGPGTRLTVT.

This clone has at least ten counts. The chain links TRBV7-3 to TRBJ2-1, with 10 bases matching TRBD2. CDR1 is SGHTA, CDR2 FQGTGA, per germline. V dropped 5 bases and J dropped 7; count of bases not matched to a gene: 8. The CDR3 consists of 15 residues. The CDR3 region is CASSPGRGLANEQFF. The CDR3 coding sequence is TGTGCCAGCAGCCCTGGGAGGGGACTAGCGAATGAGCAGTTCTTC.

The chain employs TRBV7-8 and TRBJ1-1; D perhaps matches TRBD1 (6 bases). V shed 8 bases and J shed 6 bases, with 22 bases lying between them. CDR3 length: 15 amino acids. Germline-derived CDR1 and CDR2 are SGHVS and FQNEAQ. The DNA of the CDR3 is TGTGCCAGCCGAATAGCGCCGTACAGGGAGGCTGAAGCTTTCTTT. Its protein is CASRIAPYREAEAFF.

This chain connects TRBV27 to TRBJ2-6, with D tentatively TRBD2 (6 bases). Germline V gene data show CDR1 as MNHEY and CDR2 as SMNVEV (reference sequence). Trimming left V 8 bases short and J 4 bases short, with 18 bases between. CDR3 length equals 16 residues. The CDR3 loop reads CASARLSGVGANVLTF. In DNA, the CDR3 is TGTGCCAGCGCCCGCCTGTCGGGGGTCGGGGCCAACGTCCTGACTTTC.

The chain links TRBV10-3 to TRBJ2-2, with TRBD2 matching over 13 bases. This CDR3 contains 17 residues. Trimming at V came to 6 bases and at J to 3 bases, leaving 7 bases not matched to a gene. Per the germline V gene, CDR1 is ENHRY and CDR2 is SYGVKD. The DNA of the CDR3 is TGTGCCATCAGGAGGGGACTAGCGGGATCCGACACCGGGGAGCTGTTTTTT. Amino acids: CAIRRGLAGSDTGELFF.

DNA for the CDR3: TGTGCCAGCTCAATCCAGGGCAGGGATACGCAGTATTTT. Its protein product is CASSIQGRDTQYF. The chain carries TRBV18 and TRBJ2-3; the D gene is possibly TRBD1 (5 bases). CDR1 and CDR2 from the germline V gene are KGHSH and LQKENI. CDR3 size: 13 residues. V dropped 5 bases and J dropped 6 bases, with 12 bases sitting between them.

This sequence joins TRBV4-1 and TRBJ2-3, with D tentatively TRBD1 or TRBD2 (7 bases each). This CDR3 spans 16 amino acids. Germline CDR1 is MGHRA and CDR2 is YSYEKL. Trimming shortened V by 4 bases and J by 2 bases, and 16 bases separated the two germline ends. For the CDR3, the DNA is TGCGCCAGCAGCCTCCTCCCAGGGGGGGACACAGATACGCAGTATTTT. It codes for CASSLLPGGDTDTQYF.

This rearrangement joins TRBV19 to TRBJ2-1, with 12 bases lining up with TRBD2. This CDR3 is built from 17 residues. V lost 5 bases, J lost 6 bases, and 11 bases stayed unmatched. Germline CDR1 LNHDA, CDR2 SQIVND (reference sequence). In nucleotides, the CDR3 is TGTGCCAGTAGTGATCTAGCGGGAGGGCCTATGAGCAATGAGCAGTTCTTC. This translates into CASSDLAGGPMSNEQFF. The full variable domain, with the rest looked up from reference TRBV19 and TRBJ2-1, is DGGITQSPKYLFRKEGQNVTLSCEQNLNHDAMYWYRQDPGQGLRLIYYSQIVNDFQKGDIAEGYSVSREKKESFPLTVTSAQKNPTAFYLCASSDLAGGPMSNEQFFGPGTRLTVL.

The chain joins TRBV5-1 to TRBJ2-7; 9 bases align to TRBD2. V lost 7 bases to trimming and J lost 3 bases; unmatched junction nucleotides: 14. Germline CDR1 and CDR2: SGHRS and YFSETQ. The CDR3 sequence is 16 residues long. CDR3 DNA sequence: TGCGCCAGCTCGTCAACCGGGACTAGCTTTATCTACGAGCAGTACTTC. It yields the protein CASSSTGTSFIYEQYF.

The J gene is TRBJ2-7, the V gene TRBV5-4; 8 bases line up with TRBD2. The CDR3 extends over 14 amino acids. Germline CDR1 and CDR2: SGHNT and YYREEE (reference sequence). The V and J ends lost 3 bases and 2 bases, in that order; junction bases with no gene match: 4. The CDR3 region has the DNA TGTGCCAGCAGCTATACTAGCGGAGCCTACGAGCAGTACTTC. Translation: CASSYTSGAYEQYF.

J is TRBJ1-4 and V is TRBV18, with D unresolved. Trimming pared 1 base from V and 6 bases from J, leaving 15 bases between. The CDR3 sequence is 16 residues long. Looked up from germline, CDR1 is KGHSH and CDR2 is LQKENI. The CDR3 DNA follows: TGTGCCAGCTCACCACAGAGGACGGACCTCGATGAAAAACTGTTTTTT. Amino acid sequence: CASSPQRTDLDEKLFF.

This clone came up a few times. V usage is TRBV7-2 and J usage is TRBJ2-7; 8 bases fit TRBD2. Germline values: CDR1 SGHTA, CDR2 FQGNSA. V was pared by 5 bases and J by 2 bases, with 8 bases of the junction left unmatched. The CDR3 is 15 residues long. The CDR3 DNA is TGTGCCAGCAGCCCTCGGGGTAGCGGGACCTACGAGCAGTACTTC. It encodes CASSPRGSGTYEQYF.

The CDR3 loop is CAINGDPNQPQHF. The DNA of the CDR3 is TGTGCCATCAATGGGGATCCAAATCAGCCCCAGCATTTT. J is TRBJ1-5 and V is TRBV10-3; no reliable D call. Between the trimmed V and J ends, which lost 7 bases and 4 bases, there was a span of 11 bases. The germline V gene has CDR1 ENHRY and CDR2 SYGVKD. The CDR3 is 13 residues long.

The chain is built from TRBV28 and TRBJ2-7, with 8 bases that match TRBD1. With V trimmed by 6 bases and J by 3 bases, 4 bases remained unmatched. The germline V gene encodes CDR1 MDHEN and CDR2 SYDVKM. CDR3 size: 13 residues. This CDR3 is CASRPGQDYEQYF. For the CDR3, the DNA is TGTGCCAGCAGACCGGGACAGGACTACGAGCAGTACTTC.

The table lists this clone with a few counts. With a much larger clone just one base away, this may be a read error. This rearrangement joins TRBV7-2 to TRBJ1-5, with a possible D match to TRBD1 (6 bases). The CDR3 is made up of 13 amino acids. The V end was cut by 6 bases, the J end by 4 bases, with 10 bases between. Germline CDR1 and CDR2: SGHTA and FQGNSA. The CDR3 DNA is TGTGCCAGCAGAGGACAGTCTAATCAGCCCCAGCATTTT. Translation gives CASRGQSNQPQHF. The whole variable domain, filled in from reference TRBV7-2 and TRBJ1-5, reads GAGVSQSPSNKVTEKGKDVELRCDPISGHTALYWYRQSLGQGLEFLIYFQGNSAPDKSGLPSDRFSAERTGGSVSTLTIQRTQQEDSAVYLCASRGQSNQPQHFGDGTRLSIL.

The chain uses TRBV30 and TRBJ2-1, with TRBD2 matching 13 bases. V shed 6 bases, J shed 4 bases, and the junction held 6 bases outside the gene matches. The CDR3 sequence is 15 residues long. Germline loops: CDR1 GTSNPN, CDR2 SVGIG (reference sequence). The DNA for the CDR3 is TGTGCCTGCCAAGGGACTAGCGGGGCTTACAATGAGCAGTTCTTC. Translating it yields CACQGTSGAYNEQFF.

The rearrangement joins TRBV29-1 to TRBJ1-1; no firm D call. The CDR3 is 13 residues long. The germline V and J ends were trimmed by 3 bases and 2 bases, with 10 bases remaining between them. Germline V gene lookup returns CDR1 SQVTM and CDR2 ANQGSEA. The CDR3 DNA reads TGCAGCGTTGAGTCGGTGAGAAACACTGAAGCTTTCTTT. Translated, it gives CSVESVRNTEAFF.

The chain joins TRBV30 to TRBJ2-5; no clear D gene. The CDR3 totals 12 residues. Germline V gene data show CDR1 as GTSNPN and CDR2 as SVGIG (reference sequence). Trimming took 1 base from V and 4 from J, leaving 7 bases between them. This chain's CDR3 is CAWSGMGETQYF. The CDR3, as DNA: TGTGCCTGGAGTGGGATGGGAGAGACCCAGTACTTC.

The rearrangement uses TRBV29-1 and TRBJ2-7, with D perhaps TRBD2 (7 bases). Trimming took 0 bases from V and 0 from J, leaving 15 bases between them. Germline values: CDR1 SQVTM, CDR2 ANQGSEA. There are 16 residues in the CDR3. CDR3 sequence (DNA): TGCAGCGTTGAAGAGTCCGGGGGGCTCGCCTCCTACGAGCAGTACTTC. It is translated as CSVEESGGLASYEQYF.

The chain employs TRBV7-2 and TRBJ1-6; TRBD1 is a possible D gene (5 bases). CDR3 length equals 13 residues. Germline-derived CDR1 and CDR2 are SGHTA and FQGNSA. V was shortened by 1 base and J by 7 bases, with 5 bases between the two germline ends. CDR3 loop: CASSLGGNSPLHF. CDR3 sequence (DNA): TGTGCCAGCAGCTTAGGGGGGAATTCACCCCTCCACTTT.

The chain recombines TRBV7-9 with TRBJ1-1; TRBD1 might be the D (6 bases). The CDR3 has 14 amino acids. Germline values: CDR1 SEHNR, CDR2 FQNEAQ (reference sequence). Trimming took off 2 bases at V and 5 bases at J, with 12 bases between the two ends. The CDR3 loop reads CASSLRGRDTEAFF. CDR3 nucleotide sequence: TGTGCCAGCAGCTTAAGGGGGAGGGATACTGAAGCTTTCTTT.

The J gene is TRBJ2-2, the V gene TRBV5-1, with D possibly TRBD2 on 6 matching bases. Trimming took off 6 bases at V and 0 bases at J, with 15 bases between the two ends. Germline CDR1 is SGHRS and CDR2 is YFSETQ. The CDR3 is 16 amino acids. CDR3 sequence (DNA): TGCGCCAGCAATTCAGGCGGAGGGTCGAACACCGGGGAGCTGTTTTTT. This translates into CASNSGGGSNTGELFF.

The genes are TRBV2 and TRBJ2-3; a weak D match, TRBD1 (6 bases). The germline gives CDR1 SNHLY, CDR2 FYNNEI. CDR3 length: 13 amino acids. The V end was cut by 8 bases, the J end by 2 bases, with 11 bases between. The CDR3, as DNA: TGTGCCAGCTCCCAGGGGACCACAGATACGCAGTATTTT. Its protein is CASSQGTTDTQYF.

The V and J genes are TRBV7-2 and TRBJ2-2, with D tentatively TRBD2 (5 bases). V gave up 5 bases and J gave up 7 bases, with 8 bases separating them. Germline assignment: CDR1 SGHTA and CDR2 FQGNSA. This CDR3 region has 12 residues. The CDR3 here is CASSAGLGELFF. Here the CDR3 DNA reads TGTGCCAGCAGCGCGGGCCTCGGGGAGCTGTTTTTT.